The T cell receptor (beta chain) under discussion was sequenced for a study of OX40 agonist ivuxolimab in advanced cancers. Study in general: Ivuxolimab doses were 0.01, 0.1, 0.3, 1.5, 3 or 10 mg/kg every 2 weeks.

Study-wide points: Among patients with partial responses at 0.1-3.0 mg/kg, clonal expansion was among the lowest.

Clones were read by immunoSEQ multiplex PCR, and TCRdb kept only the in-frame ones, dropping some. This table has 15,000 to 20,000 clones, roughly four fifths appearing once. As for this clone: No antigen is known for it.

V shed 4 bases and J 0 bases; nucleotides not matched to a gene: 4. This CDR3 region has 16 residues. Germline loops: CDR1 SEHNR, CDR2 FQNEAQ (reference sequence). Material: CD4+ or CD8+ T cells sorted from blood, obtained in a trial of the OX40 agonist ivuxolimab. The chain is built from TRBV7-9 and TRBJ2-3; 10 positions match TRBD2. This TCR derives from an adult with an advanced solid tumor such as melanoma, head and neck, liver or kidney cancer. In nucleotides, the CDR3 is TGTGCCAGCAGCTCTGGACTAGCGGCTAGCACAGATACGCAGTATTTT. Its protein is CASSSGLAASTDTQYF.